This T cell receptor (beta chain) was captured by sequencing in a study of shared clonotypes between healthy human individuals. Germline loops: CDR1 WNHNN, CDR2 SYGVQD (reference sequence). This CDR3 has 15 amino acids. With V trimmed by 4 bases and J by 2 bases, 5 bases remained unmatched. Sequenced by immunoSEQ multiplex PCR; TCRdb stores in-frame clones only, minus some. Of roughly 2 million clones listed, around 95% are singletons. This rearrangement joins TRBV10-1 to TRBJ2-1, with 7 bases matching TRBD1. The sequenced sample was naive CD4+ T cells sorted from blood. Subset meaning: CD45RA+ positively selected. The TCR comes from a young man in good health. CDR3 in amino acids: CASSGYRGTYNEQFF. CDR3 bases: TGCGCCAGCAGTGGATACAGGGGTACCTACAATGAGCAGTTCTTC.